Following are 9 T cell receptor beta chains from one sample sequenced in a study of T-cell memory formation after mild COVID-19. MiXCR, run by TCRdb on the 5' RACE reads, gives a single entry per CDR3 protein. The table lists approximately 54,000 distinct CDR3 sequences, 12% of them singletons. What was sequenced was PBMCs or a T cell subset sorted from them (not recorded which). Source of these receptors: a man between 18 and 35 years old who had mild COVID-19 (a few samples of this study predate the infection). Cell type and time point are not known.

This clonotype was recorded a few times. The chain employs TRBV24-1 and TRBJ2-7; no clear D. The ends were cut back, 12 bases at V and 4 bases at J, with 9 bases in the middle. CDR1 and CDR2 (germline): KGHDR, SFDVKD. CDR3 length equals 10 residues. The CDR3 spells CASMTYEQYV. The DNA of the CDR3 is TGTGCCTCAATGACATACGAGCAGTACGTC.

This clonotype turned up a few times. Here the CDR3 DNA reads TGTGCCAGCAGCTTAGGGGCAGGGGGCGGACAAGAGACCCAGTACTTC. It encodes CASSLGAGGGQETQYF. The rearrangement uses TRBV7-8 and TRBJ2-5; 8 bases map to TRBD1. The CDR3 has 16 residues. Germline CDR1 and CDR2: SGHVS and FQNEAQ. J lost 2 bases, V lost 1 base, and 6 bases had no gene match. The variable domain in full, completed from reference TRBV7-8 and TRBJ2-5, reads GAGVSQSPRYKVAKRGQDVALRCDPISGHVSLFWYQQALGQGPEFLTYFQNEAQLDKSGLPSDRFFAERPEGSVSTLKIQRTQQEDSAVYLCASSLGAGGGQETQYFGPGTRLLVL.

This chain connects TRBV12-3 or TRBV12-4 to TRBJ1-1; possibly TRBD1 for D (5 bases). The CDR3 is 14 amino acids. The ends were cut back, 8 bases at V and 0 bases at J, with 13 bases in the middle. CDR3 coding DNA: TGTGCCAGCGTGGGCAGGGAGGTGAACACTGAAGCTTTCTTT. It translates to CASVGREVNTEAFF.

This clonotype has more than one count but fewer than ten. The chain combines TRBV6-2 or TRBV6-3 with TRBJ1-2, with 7 bases aligning to TRBD1. The CDR3 totals 11 residues. Trimming cost V 6 bases and J 7 bases; bases outside gene matches: 2. Germline-derived CDR1 and CDR2 are MNHEY and SVGEGT. The CDR3 sequence: CASSYRGGYTF. The CDR3 nucleotides are TGTGCCAGCAGCTACAGGGGTGGCTACACCTTC.

This clonotype came up many times. The chain is built from TRBV11-2 and TRBJ2-3, with D possibly TRBD2 on 6 matching bases. The CDR3 has 17 amino acids. Per the germline V gene, CDR1 is SGHAT and CDR2 is FQNNGV. Trimming took off 3 bases at V and 1 base at J, with 17 bases between the two ends. CDR3 sequence reads: CASSFPVLARGTDTQYF. CDR3 coding DNA: TGTGCCAGCAGCTTCCCCGTCCTAGCGAGGGGCACAGATACGCAGTATTTT.

This clonotype was observed a handful of times. The rearrangement links TRBV7-6 to TRBJ1-3; D not certain. The CDR3 is 16 residues long. Per germline, CDR1 SGHVS and CDR2 FNYEAQ. With 5 bases removed from V and 0 bases from J, the gap between germline ends came to 14 bases. This chain's CDR3 is CASSPWTRVSGNTIYF. CDR3 bases: TGTGCCAGCAGCCCCTGGACGAGAGTCTCTGGAAACACCATATATTTT. The full variable domain, with the rest looked up from reference TRBV7-6 and TRBJ1-3, is GAGVSQSPRYKVTKRGQDVALRCDPISGHVSLYWYRQALGQGPEFLTYFNYEAQQDKSGLPNDRFSAERPEGSISTLTIQRTEQRDSAMYRCASSPWTRVSGNTIYFGEGSWLTVV.

This chain uses TRBV9 with TRBJ2-2; D call uncertain. Germline V CDR1 and CDR2: SGDLS, YYNGEE. The length of the CDR3 is 11 residues. V gave up 3 bases and J gave up 6 bases, with 3 bases separating them. The CDR3, as DNA: TGTGCCAGCAGCGACCCCGGGGAGCTGTTTTTT. This gives the protein CASSDPGELFF.

This clonotype was counted many times. V usage is TRBV7-2 and J usage is TRBJ2-2, with TRBD1 matching over 7 bases. CDR1 is SGHTA and CDR2 is FQGNSA in the germline V gene. This CDR3 has 15 residues. Trimming at V came to 1 base and at J to 6 bases, leaving 5 bases not matched to a gene. CDR3 region: CASSLVGQVAGELFF. CDR3 nucleotide sequence: TGTGCCAGCAGCTTAGTAGGACAGGTGGCCGGGGAGCTGTTTTTT.

This clonotype was found many times. The chain links TRBV7-2 to TRBJ2-2; D is undetermined. Per germline, CDR1 SGHTA and CDR2 FQGNSA. This CDR3 is built from 14 residues. Trimming removed 1 base at V and 4 bases at J, with 7 bases between. The CDR3 here is CASSLGQSTGELFF. The CDR3 region has the DNA TGTGCCAGCAGCTTAGGGCAGTCCACCGGGGAGCTGTTTTTT.